This T cell receptor beta chain originates from a study of blood T cell repertoires in COVID-19. Study details: The samples span acute and convalescent COVID-19 from the United States, Italy and Spain. PBMCs, B-cell-depleted T cells, or T cells provided the cDNA or gDNA that made up the material.

Produced via immunoSEQ multiplex PCR; TCRdb's table is partial and in-frame only. This table has 100,000 to 150,000 clones, around three quarters appearing once. There are 15 residues in the CDR3. Germline V CDR1 and CDR2: MNHEY, SMNVEV (reference sequence). J was trimmed by 5 bases and V by 7 bases; bases with no gene match: 10. What was sequenced was peripheral blood. The V gene is TRBV27, the J gene TRBJ2-1, with TRBD2 identical over 8 bases. This clonotype originated in a middle-aged man with active or convalescent COVID-19. This CDR3 is CASNSLAAQDNEQFF. As DNA, the CDR3 is TGTGCCAGCAATTCACTAGCGGCCCAAGACAATGAGCAGTTCTTC.